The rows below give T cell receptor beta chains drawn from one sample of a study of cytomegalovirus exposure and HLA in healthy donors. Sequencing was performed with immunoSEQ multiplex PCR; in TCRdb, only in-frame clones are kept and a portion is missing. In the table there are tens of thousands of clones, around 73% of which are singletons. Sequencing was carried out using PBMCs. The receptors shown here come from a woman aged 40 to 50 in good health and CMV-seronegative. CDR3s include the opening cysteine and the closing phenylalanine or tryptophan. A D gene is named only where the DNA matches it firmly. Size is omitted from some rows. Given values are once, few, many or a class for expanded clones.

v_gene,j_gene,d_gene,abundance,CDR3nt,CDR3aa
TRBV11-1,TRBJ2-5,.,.,TGTGCCAGCAGCTTAGCTTTGGGTTCAGGGCAAGAGACCCAGTACTTC,CASSLALGSGQETQYF
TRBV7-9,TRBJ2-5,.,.,TGTGCCAGCAGCGGAGATCAAGAGACCCAGTACTTC,CASSGDQETQYF
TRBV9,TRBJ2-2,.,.,TGTGCCAGCAGCGGGGGGGGGCGCGAGCTGTTTTTT,CASSGGGRELFF
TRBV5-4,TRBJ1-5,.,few,TGTGCCAGCAGCTTGGGGGGAGTAAATAGCAATCAGCCCCAGCATTTT,CASSLGGVNSNQPQHF
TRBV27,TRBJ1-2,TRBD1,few,TGTGCCAGCAGTTTCTCGGCAGGGGGCCTACCCCCGTCTAACTATGGCTACACCTTC,CASSFSAGGLPPSNYGYTF
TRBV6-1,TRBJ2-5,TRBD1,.,TGTGCCAGCAGCGAACAGGGGGCAGAAGAGACCCAGTACTTC,CASSEQGAEETQYF
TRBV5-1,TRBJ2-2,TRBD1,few,TGCGCCAGCTGGACAGGGGGAGATGGCGGGGAGCTGTTTTTT,CASWTGGDGGELFF
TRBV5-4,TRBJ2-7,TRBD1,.,TGTGCCAGCAGCTGGGGGACAGGGGCATTCCCCGGGGAGCAGTACTTC,CASSWGTGAFPGEQYF
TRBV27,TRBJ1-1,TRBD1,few,TGTGCCAGCAGTTTGACAGGGGGGAACACTGAAGCTTTCTTT,CASSLTGGNTEAFF
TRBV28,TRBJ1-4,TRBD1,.,TGTGCCAGCAGATCACCGGGACAGGGTAAAAAACTGTTTTTT,CASRSPGQGKKLFF
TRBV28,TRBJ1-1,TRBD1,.,TGTGCCAGCAGTGCCCAGACAGGGTCGCGGGAAGCTTTCTTT,CASSAQTGSREAFF
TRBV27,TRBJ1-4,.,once,TGTGCCAGCAGTTTAATCTTCTCAGGGAAACTGTTTTTT,CASSLIFSGKLFF